The T cell receptor (beta chain) under discussion was sequenced for a study of shared clonotypes between healthy human individuals. Sequencing was performed with immunoSEQ multiplex PCR; in TCRdb, only in-frame clones are kept and a portion is missing. Altogether approximately 500,000 clones are present, 90% to 96% being singletons, with the ten largest covering approximately 0.06%. This clone has only a few counts. This CDR3 contains 14 residues. Germline assignment: CDR1 SGHRS and CDR2 YFSETQ. Trimming at V came to 4 bases and at J to 1 base, leaving 4 bases not matched to a gene. Input material: naive CD4+ T cells sorted from blood. As for subset: CD45RA+ positively selected. The J gene is TRBJ1-1, the V gene TRBV5-1; 7 nucleotides line up with TRBD1. This TCR was recovered from a woman aged 30 to 39 in good health. CDR3 region: CASSAGQPNTEAFF. CDR3 DNA sequence: TGCGCCAGCAGCGCGGGACAGCCGAACACTGAAGCTTTCTTT.